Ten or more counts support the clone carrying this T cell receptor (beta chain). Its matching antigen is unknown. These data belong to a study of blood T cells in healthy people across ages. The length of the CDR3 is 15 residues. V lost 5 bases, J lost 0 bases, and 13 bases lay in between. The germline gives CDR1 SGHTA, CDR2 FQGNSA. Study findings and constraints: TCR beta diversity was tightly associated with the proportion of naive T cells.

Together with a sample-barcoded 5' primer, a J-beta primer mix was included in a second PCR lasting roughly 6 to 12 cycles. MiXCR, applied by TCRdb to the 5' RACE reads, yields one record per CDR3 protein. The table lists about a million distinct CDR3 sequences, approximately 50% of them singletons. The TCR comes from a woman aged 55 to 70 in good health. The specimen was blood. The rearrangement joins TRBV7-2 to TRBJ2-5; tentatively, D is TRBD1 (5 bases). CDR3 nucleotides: TGTGCCAGCAGCCAACAGGCGTCGTACCAAGAGACCCAGTACTTC. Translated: CASSQQASYQETQYF.